This T cell receptor (beta chain) was recovered during a study of cytomegalovirus exposure and HLA in healthy donors. PCR amplification relied on 60 Vbeta primers (plus 13 Jbeta primers). Assay: immunoSEQ multiplex PCR; the TCRdb copy retains only in-frame clones and omits some. The profile covers about 120,000 clones, with roughly 80% appearing a single time and about 5% taken by the ten largest. Sequenced: PBMCs. This TCR derives from a man over 45 in good health and CMV-seropositive.

The CDR3 DNA is TGTGCTAGTGGTCCAAACGGGGGTGTGCCTTTCTTT. This gives the protein CASGPNGGVPFF. The chain combines TRBV12-5 with TRBJ1-1; D possibly corresponds to TRBD1 (5 bases). Per the germline V gene, CDR1 is LGHNT and CDR2 is FRNRAP. Trimming shortened V by 5 bases and J by 12 bases, and 16 bases separated the two germline ends. The CDR3 covers 12 residues. Variable domain in full (rest from reference TRBV12-5 and TRBJ1-1): DARVTQTPRHKVTEMGQEVTMRCQPILGHNTVFWYRQTMMQGLELLAYFRNRAPLDDSGMPKDRFSAEMPDATLATLKIQPSEPRDSAVYFCASGPNGGVPFFGQGTRLTVV.